This T cell receptor (beta chain) was found in a study of blood T cell repertoires in COVID-19. Study-wide background: Specimens from acute and convalescent COVID-19 originated in the United States, Italy and Spain. T cells, B-cell-depleted T cells, or PBMCs provided the cDNA or gDNA that served as material.

The table lists this clone with a count of one. In the original workflow: By means of reference gene primer amplification, nucleated cell counts were estimated. Libraries were prepared by immunoSEQ multiplex PCR; TCRdb keeps only in-frame clonotypes and omits some of them. D and trimming were read from the DNA, whereas the V and J calls and clone size are those reported in that table. Here the sample spans roughly 280,000 clones, over 65% being singletons. The sequence was collected from a man in his fifties or sixties who had recovered from COVID-19. The specimen sequenced was peripheral blood.

The DNA of the CDR3 is TGTGCCAGTAGCCACCTACCCGCAGGGGTCGAGACCCAGTACTTC. Protein: CASSHLPAGVETQYF. The chain employs TRBV19 and TRBJ2-5; weak D call: TRBD1 (6 bases). Germline loops: CDR1 LNHDA, CDR2 SQIVND (reference sequence). V lost 6 bases to trimming and J lost 5 bases, with 19 bases between them. The CDR3 sequence is 15 residues long.